A selection of T cell receptor beta chains follows, all from one sample in a study of blood T cell repertoires in COVID-19. Profiled with immunoSEQ multiplex PCR; TCRdb holds only in-frame clones, not every one. The table includes just under 65,000 clones, more than 75% detected once. Sample: peripheral blood. Every receptor here comes from a man in his sixties with COVID-19, enrolled during active disease. Each CDR3 is given with its conserved first and last residue. A D gene is named only where the DNA matches it firmly. Some rows have no size entry. The others give once, few or many, or a class for an expanded clone.

V gene: TRBV9; D gene: TRBD2; J gene: TRBJ2-3; clone size: .; CDR3 protein: CASSVTGGGAADTQYF; CDR3 DNA: TGTGCCAGCAGCGTAACGGGCGGGGGGGCCGCAGATACGCAGTATTTT
V gene: TRBV6-6; D gene: .; J gene: TRBJ1-4; clone size: .; CDR3 protein: CASRGLRLLRGEKLFF; CDR3 DNA: TGTGCCAGCCGAGGATTGAGGTTACTGCGAGGTGAAAAACTGTTTTTT
V gene: TRBV28; D gene: TRBD2; J gene: TRBJ2-5; clone size: .; CDR3 protein: CASSFWTRAETQYF; CDR3 DNA: TGTGCCAGCAGTTTTTGGACTAGGGCTGAGACCCAGTACTTC
V gene: TRBV6-5; D gene: .; J gene: TRBJ2-1; clone size: .; CDR3 protein: CAVNRVHEQFF; CDR3 DNA: TGTGCCGTCAACAGGGTTCATGAGCAGTTCTTC
V gene: TRBV19; D gene: .; J gene: TRBJ1-1; clone size: .; CDR3 protein: CASSIVRAGFWSTEAFF; CDR3 DNA: TGTGCCAGTAGTATAGTTCGAGCAGGGTTTTGGAGCACTGAAGCTTTCTTT
V gene: TRBV3-1/TRBV3-2; D gene: TRBD1; J gene: TRBJ2-3; clone size: .; CDR3 protein: CASQGAGTDTQYF; CDR3 DNA: TGTGCCAGCCAGGGGGCAGGCACAGATACGCAGTATTTT
V gene: TRBV24-1; D gene: .; J gene: TRBJ2-2; clone size: .; CDR3 protein: CATSDLTAGELFF; CDR3 DNA: TGTGCCACCAGTGATTTAACTGCCGGGGAGCTGTTTTTT
V gene: TRBV7-6; D gene: .; J gene: TRBJ1-5; clone size: few; CDR3 protein: CASSKGAATSNQPQHF; CDR3 DNA: TGTGCCAGCAGCAAAGGGGCAGCGACTAGCAATCAGCCCCAGCATTTT
V gene: TRBV2; D gene: .; J gene: TRBJ2-7; clone size: .; CDR3 protein: CASMYESDEQYF; CDR3 DNA: TGTGCCAGCATGTATGAGAGCGACGAGCAGTACTTC
V gene: TRBV7-9; D gene: .; J gene: TRBJ2-3; clone size: .; CDR3 protein: CASQLTGSTDTQYF; CDR3 DNA: TGTGCCAGTCAGCTTACAGGGTCCACAGATACGCAGTATTTT
V gene: TRBV5-5; D gene: .; J gene: TRBJ2-1; clone size: .; CDR3 protein: CASSIWAGSNEQFF; CDR3 DNA: TGTGCCAGCAGCATATGGGCAGGTTCCAATGAGCAGTTCTTC
V gene: TRBV5-6; D gene: .; J gene: TRBJ2-5; clone size: .; CDR3 protein: CASSLGGHGETQYF; CDR3 DNA: TGTGCCAGCAGCTTGGGGGGACATGGAGAGACCCAGTACTTC
V gene: TRBV2; D gene: .; J gene: TRBJ1-6; clone size: .; CDR3 protein: CASNLGDIPLHF; CDR3 DNA: TGTGCCAGCAATCTCGGGGACATACCCCTCCACTTT
V gene: TRBV2; D gene: TRBD1; J gene: TRBJ2-3; clone size: once; CDR3 protein: CASSLTGAVDTQYF; CDR3 DNA: TGTGCCAGCAGCTTGACAGGGGCGGTAGATACGCAGTATTTT
V gene: TRBV2; D gene: .; J gene: TRBJ1-5; clone size: .; CDR3 protein: CASREVETSNQPQHF; CDR3 DNA: TGTGCCAGCAGGGAGGTGGAGACTAGCAATCAGCCCCAGCATTTT
V gene: TRBV7-3; D gene: .; J gene: TRBJ2-1; clone size: .; CDR3 protein: CASSLGFGVNEQFF; CDR3 DNA: TGTGCCAGCAGCTTAGGTTTCGGGGTCAATGAGCAGTTCTTC